The 10 T cell receptor beta chains reported below all come from one sample, sequenced in a study of cytomegalovirus exposure and HLA in healthy donors. The PCR ran on 60 Vbeta and 13 Jbeta primers. Generated by immunoSEQ multiplex PCR, the TCRdb table keeps only in-frame clones and is missing some. The sample consists of 150,000 to 200,000 clones, 80% of them appearing once. Sequencing was performed on PBMCs. The receptor source for this set is a man under 40 in good health and CMV-seropositive.

Worth noting for this clone: Other DNA sequences of this sample code for an identical CDR3. The genes are TRBV5-1 and TRBJ2-7; the match to TRBD1 covers 10 bases. Germline trimming cut 0 bases from V and 3 bases from J; bases unmatched to any gene: 3. Germline V gene sequence: CDR1 SGHRS, CDR2 YFSETQ. The CDR3 is 15 residues long. For the CDR3, the DNA is TGCGCCAGCAGCTTGGGGACAGGGGGTCTCTACGAGCAGTACTTC. Residues: CASSLGTGGLYEQYF.

The V gene is TRBV27, the J gene TRBJ1-2; D ambiguous. Trimming stripped 4 bases from V and 4 bases from J, with 16 bases between. This CDR3 is built from 15 residues. CDR1 MNHEY and CDR2 SMNVEV come from the germline V gene (reference sequence). The CDR3 bases are TGTGCCAGCAGTTCCCTTAGAGGGCAAGCCTATGGCTACACCTTC. Translating gives CASSSLRGQAYGYTF.

The J gene is TRBJ2-4, the V gene TRBV4-3; maybe TRBD1 (6 bases). CDR1 and CDR2 (germline): LGHNA, YSLEER. V dropped 0 bases and J dropped 7 bases, with 16 bases sitting between them. This CDR3 is 16 amino acids long. In DNA, the CDR3 is TGCGCCAGCAGCCAAGATCCAGGGGAAGGAGCGAACATTCAGTACTTC. This codes for CASSQDPGEGANIQYF.

J is TRBJ2-7 and V is TRBV9; 12 bases map to TRBD1. Per the germline V gene, CDR1 is SGDLS and CDR2 is YYNGEE. After removal of 2 bases from V and 2 bases from J, the junction contained 8 bases not matched to a gene. The CDR3 spans 17 residues. This chain's CDR3 is CASSVGTGGFPTYEQYF. CDR3 sequence (DNA): TGTGCCAGCAGCGTCGGGACAGGGGGCTTTCCTACCTACGAGCAGTACTTC.

In the case of this clone: A read error may produce the germline difference seen at one junction end. The same CDR3 arises from other DNA sequences in this sample as well. The chain is built from TRBV28 and TRBJ1-1; D ambiguous. The CDR3 is 13 amino acids. Germline CDR1 and CDR2: MDHEN and SYDVKM. As DNA, the CDR3 is TGTGCCAGCAGTTACGCCGGGAACACTGAGGCTTTCTTT. Residues: CASSYAGNTEAFF.

This rearrangement joins TRBV5-1 to TRBJ1-2; TRBD1 agrees at 10 bases. After removal of 0 bases from V and 8 bases from J, the junction contained 10 bases not matched to a gene. Looked up from germline, CDR1 is SGHRS and CDR2 is YFSETQ. The CDR3 spans 16 residues. CDR3 coding DNA: TGCGCCAGCAGCTTGGCTTTGAGACAGGGGGCGCGGGGCTACACCTTC. The encoded protein is CASSLALRQGARGYTF.

The chain carries TRBV5-4 and TRBJ2-2; D unclear. This CDR3 comprises 12 residues. Germline lookup yields CDR1 SGHNT and CDR2 YYREEE (reference sequence). Trimming removed 7 bases from V and 4 bases from J, with 8 bases in between. This chain's CDR3 is CASPMSTGELFF. The CDR3 coding sequence is TGTGCCAGCCCCATGTCCACCGGGGAGCTGTTTTTT.

This clone was counted a few times. The V and J genes are TRBV11-2 and TRBJ2-1; a weak D match, TRBD2 (6 bases). Germline CDR1 reads SGHAT; CDR2 reads FQNNGV. With 1 base removed from V and 0 bases from J, the gap between germline ends came to 7 bases. This CDR3 spans 15 amino acids. CDR3 DNA sequence: TGTGCCAGCAGCTTAGCCGGGAGCTCCTACAATGAGCAGTTCTTC. It yields the protein CASSLAGSSYNEQFF. Combining the CDR3 with reference TRBV11-2 and TRBJ2-1 gives the whole variable domain EAGVAQSPRYKIIEKRQSVAFWCNPISGHATLYWYQQILGQGPKLLIQFQNNGVVDDSQLPKDRFSAERLKGVDSTLKIQPAKLEDSAVYLCASSLAGSSYNEQFFGPGTRLTVL.

This chain joins TRBV28 and TRBJ1-5; 8 bases agree with TRBD1. Trimming removed 4 bases from V and 2 bases from J; junction bases left unmatched: 1. Germline CDR1 reads MDHEN; CDR2 reads SYDVKM. This CDR3 is 14 amino acids long. This chain's CDR3 is CASSWGQGNQPQHF. The CDR3 DNA is TGTGCCAGCAGTTGGGGACAGGGCAATCAGCCCCAGCATTTT.

The chain has TRBV5-1 and TRBJ2-5, with TRBD2 matching 7 bases. CDR1 is SGHRS, CDR2 YFSETQ, per germline. The CDR3 contains 15 residues. V shed 1 base, J shed 1 base, and the junction held 4 bases outside the gene matches. The CDR3 spells CASSLSGTGQETQYF. As DNA, the CDR3 is TGCGCCAGCAGCTTGAGCGGGACTGGCCAAGAGACCCAGTACTTC.